This TCR beta chain was profiled in a study of STAT5B mutations in CD4+ large granular lymphocyte leukemia. TCRdb's copy holds only in-frame clones and misses some; the assay was immunoSEQ multiplex PCR. In the table there are 22,000 or so clones, about four fifths of which are singletons. J was trimmed by 7 bases and V by 1 base; bases with no gene match: 5. Germline assignment: CDR1 SGHRS and CDR2 YFSETQ. The CDR3 covers 15 residues. This TCR derives from a human donor in good health. V gene TRBV5-1 combines with J gene TRBJ2-1, with TRBD1 matching over 10 bases. The sequenced sample was CD4+ T cells from blood buffy coats. The CDR3 DNA is TGCGCCAGCAGCTTGCGGACAGGGGGTACGAATGAGCAGTTCTTC. Translation: CASSLRTGGTNEQFF. The full variable domain, in which reference TRBV5-1 and TRBJ2-1 provide the parts outside the CDR3, is KAGVTQTPRYLIKTRGQQVTLSCSPISGHRSVSWYQQTPGQGLQFLFEYFSETQRNKGNFPGRFSGRQFSNSRSEMNVSTLELGDSALYLCASSLRTGGTNEQFFGPGTRLTVL.